This entry lists 7 T cell receptor beta chains sequenced from one sample in a study of blood T cell repertoires in COVID-19. Clones were read by immunoSEQ multiplex PCR, and TCRdb kept only the in-frame ones, dropping some. Of 120,000 to 150,000 clones listed, 84% are singletons. Specimen: PBMCs or T cells enriched from blood (not recorded which). The source of these receptors is a man aged 35 to 55 with acute COVID-19.

The chain employs TRBV4-1 and TRBJ2-3; weak D call: TRBD1 (5 bases). V dropped 3 bases and J dropped 2 bases, with 12 bases sitting between them. There are 15 residues in the CDR3. Germline V gene sequence: CDR1 MGHRA, CDR2 YSYEKL. DNA for the CDR3: TGCGCCAGCAGCCACCAGGGTTTTAACACAGATACGCAGTATTTT. Translation: CASSHQGFNTDTQYF.

The chain is built from TRBV5-8 and TRBJ2-7; 7 bases agree with TRBD2. Germline assignment: CDR1 SGHTS and CDR2 YDEGEE. The CDR3 spans 15 residues. J lost 2 bases, V lost 5 bases, and 10 bases had no gene match. The CDR3 here is CASRSGMGIPYEQYF. The CDR3 DNA reads as TGTGCCAGCAGAAGCGGGATGGGGATCCCCTACGAGCAGTACTTC.

The chain recombines TRBV19 with TRBJ1-2; no firm D call. From germline, CDR1 is LNHDA and CDR2 SQIVND (reference sequence). The CDR3 contains 14 residues. The V and J ends lost 6 bases and 12 bases respectively, with 23 bases between them. The CDR3 here is CASRTDSGETGDTF. The DNA of the CDR3 is TGTGCCAGTAGGACCGATTCCGGGGAGACCGGGGACACCTTC.

The chain carries TRBV30 and TRBJ2-1, with no clear D. The V gene's germline CDR1 is GTSNPN and CDR2 SVGIG (reference sequence). The CDR3 contains 12 residues. Trimming took 2 bases from V and 9 from J, leaving 11 bases between them. CDR3 nucleotide sequence: TGTGCCTGGAGTCGTCTATCCGCTGAGCAGTTCTTC. Translation gives CAWSRLSAEQFF. The full variable domain, rest sourced from reference TRBV30 and TRBJ2-1, is SQTIHQWPATLVQPVGSPLSLECTVEGTSNPNLYWYRQAAGRGLQLLFYSVGIGQISSEVPQNLSASRPQDRQFILSSKKLLLSDSGFYLCAWSRLSAEQFFGPGTRLTVL.

The chain combines TRBV7-6 with TRBJ2-5; D possibly corresponds to TRBD1 (6 bases). CDR1 is SGHVS and CDR2 is FNYEAQ in the germline V gene. The V gene lost 4 bases and the J gene lost 5 bases, with 17 bases spanning the gap. The CDR3 runs to 15 residues. The CDR3 loop reads CASSSDQGLTETQYF. CDR3 nucleotides: TGTGCCAGCAGCTCCGACCAGGGGTTGACGGAGACCCAGTACTTC.

The chain couples TRBV7-9 to TRBJ1-2; no clear D. The CDR3 is made up of 16 amino acids. V was pared by 3 bases and J by 4 bases, with 18 bases between. The germline V gene encodes CDR1 SEHNR and CDR2 FQNEAQ (reference sequence). Here the CDR3 reads CASSLSALPGSYGYTF. In nucleotides, the CDR3 is TGTGCCAGCAGCTTGTCCGCGCTCCCTGGGAGCTATGGCTACACCTTC.

This clone occurred a few times. The V call is TRBV6-1, the J call TRBJ1-4, with 8 bases fitting TRBD1. After removal of 1 base from V and 7 bases from J, the junction contained 2 bases not matched to a gene. Germline loops: CDR1 MNHNS, CDR2 SASEGT. This CDR3 is built from 14 residues. As DNA, the CDR3 is TGTGCCAGCAGTGAAGGACAGGGGTTTGAAAAACTGTTTTTT. Translated: CASSEGQGFEKLFF.